The TCR beta chain described here comes from a study of PD-L1 blockade in urothelial cancer. Study details: About 90% of the roughly 29 patients were men with bladder-origin urothelial cancer. Across blood samples, T cells had a median count of 141,255.

Some clones are missing from TCRdb's copy, which holds only in-frame ones; the method was immunoSEQ multiplex PCR. The sample consists of around 93,000 clones, around four fifths of them appearing once. This CDR3 is built from 15 residues. The germline V and J ends were trimmed by 1 base and 0 bases, with 9 bases remaining between them. Germline CDR1 MGHRA, CDR2 YSYEKL. As for time point: peripheral blood 6 weeks after treatment start. Each patient gave between 1 and 8 samples, pretreatment and on-treatment. The chain carries TRBV4-1 and TRBJ1-2; D remains unclear. The sequencing here drew on PBMCs, taken around atezolizumab (anti-PD-L1) treatment. The source is a man aged 65 to 85 with urothelial cancer. CDR3 sequence reads: CASSQGVLANYGYTF. The CDR3 DNA sequence: TGCGCCAGCAGCCAAGGCGTGTTGGCTAACTATGGCTACACCTTC.